Below are 14 T cell receptor beta chains sequenced from a single sample in a study of blood T cell repertoires in COVID-19. This table comes from immunoSEQ multiplex PCR, and its TCRdb copy is limited to in-frame clones, with some not included. The data show about 12,000 clones, with about nine tenths seen just once and roughly 27% held by the top ten. Sequenced material: peripheral blood. The receptors originated from an older woman with active COVID-19.

This clone was seen a single time. The chain joins TRBV19 to TRBJ2-7, with 10 nucleotides matching TRBD2. J gave up 3 bases and V 9 bases, and 5 bases lay outside the gene matches. This CDR3 is 13 amino acids long. Germline V gene sequence: CDR1 LNHDA, CDR2 SQIVND (reference sequence). This CDR3 is CASTEREGYEQYF. Written as DNA, the CDR3 is TGTGCCAGCACGGAGCGGGAGGGCTACGAGCAGTACTTC.

This clone was found once. One junction end disagrees with the germline gene, perhaps due to a read error. This chain joins TRBV7-9 and TRBJ2-3; no reliable D call. This CDR3 has 12 amino acids. Germline V lookup: CDR1 SEHNR, CDR2 FQNEAQ (reference sequence). The CDR3 DNA follows: TGTGCCAGCAGCCTTCTGTTACGCCTTGGGCATTTT. Protein sequence: CASSLLLRLGHF.

The V call is TRBV3-1 (or the pseudogene TRBV3-2), the J call TRBJ1-2, with D possibly being TRBD1 (5 bases). Germline V lookup: CDR1 LGHDT, CDR2 YNNKEL (reference sequence). The CDR3 contains 13 residues. V lost 1 base and J 7 bases, leaving 10 bases between the germline ends. CDR3 coding DNA: TGTGCCAGCAGCCAAGGGTCCAGGGCTGGCTACACCTTC. This gives the protein CASSQGSRAGYTF.

The V call is TRBV7-8, the J call TRBJ2-7; 12 nucleotides match TRBD2. This CDR3 comprises 18 residues. The V and J ends lost 1 base and 1 base, in that order; junction bases with no gene match: 8. The germline V gene encodes CDR1 SGHVS and CDR2 FQNEAQ. The CDR3 here is CASSLVTSSGRGSYEQYF. In nucleotides, the CDR3 is TGTGCCAGCAGCTTAGTTACGTCTAGCGGGAGGGGTTCCTACGAGCAGTACTTC.

This clone showed up just once. The chain employs TRBV27 and TRBJ2-7, with 9 bases identical to TRBD2. The CDR3 runs to 16 residues. Trimming removed 2 bases from V and 2 bases from J; junction bases left unmatched: 7. CDR1 is MNHEY and CDR2 is SMNVEV in the germline V gene (reference sequence). CDR3 in amino acids: CASSLKAGGRPYEQYF. DNA of the CDR3: TGTGCCAGCAGTTTAAAGGCGGGAGGGCGTCCCTACGAGCAGTACTTC.

The rearrangement links TRBV9 to TRBJ2-3; 10 bases match TRBD2. CDR1 and CDR2 from the germline V gene are SGDLS and YYNGEE. CDR3 length equals 16 residues. V shed 3 bases and J 2 bases; nucleotides not matched to a gene: 6. In DNA, the CDR3 is TGTGCCAGCAGCGAGGGGACTAGCGTGAACACAGATACGCAGTATTTT. This encodes CASSEGTSVNTDTQYF.

In its sample, this clone was seen once. The V call is TRBV11-3, the J call TRBJ2-1; no clear D. Trimming shortened V by 3 bases and J by 0 bases, and 18 bases separated the two germline ends. The germline V gene has CDR1 SGHNT and CDR2 YENEEA. The CDR3 is made up of 18 amino acids. Here the CDR3 DNA reads TGTGCCAGCAGCTTTAGAGTGGCCAGGCAAAACTCCTACAATGAGCAGTTCTTC. This gives the protein CASSFRVARQNSYNEQFF.

This rearrangement joins TRBV7-8 to TRBJ2-7, with D perhaps matching TRBD2 (5 bases). This CDR3 comprises 15 residues. Trimming removed 1 base at V and 1 base at J, with 11 bases between. Germline assignment: CDR1 SGHVS and CDR2 FQNEAQ. DNA for the CDR3: TGTGCCAGCAGCTTAGAGGCGACGGGGTCCTACGAGCAGTACTTC. Translation gives CASSLEATGSYEQYF.

V is TRBV24-1 and J is TRBJ1-2; weak D call: TRBD1 (5 bases). Germline V gene sequence: CDR1 KGHDR, CDR2 SFDVKD. Trimming pared 4 bases from V and 8 bases from J, leaving 13 bases between. The CDR3 runs to 13 residues. CDR3 protein: CATSDPRVGGYTF. CDR3 in DNA: TGTGCCACCAGTGACCCCAGGGTGGGCGGCTACACCTTC.

This sequence joins TRBV30 and TRBJ1-6; no definite D call. The V end lost 0 bases, the J end lost 9 bases, and 15 bases lay between the germline ends. CDR3 length: 15 residues. Looked up from germline, CDR1 is GTSNPN and CDR2 is SVGIG (reference sequence). CDR3 in DNA: TGTGCCTGGAGTGTGGCGGAGAGGATAAGTTCACCCCTCCACTTT. The encoded protein is CAWSVAERISSPLHF.

The rearrangement links TRBV2 to TRBJ1-2; 7 bases fit TRBD1. The trim removed 7 bases at V and 6 bases at J, leaving 11 bases unmatched. The CDR3 length is 14 residues. Germline CDR1 is SNHLY and CDR2 is FYNNEI. The DNA for the CDR3 is TGTGCCAGCAATAGAGACAGGGCAGGAGATGGCTACACCTTC. Translated, it gives CASNRDRAGDGYTF.

The rearrangement links TRBV5-5 to TRBJ2-2, with 8 bases identical to TRBD2. After removal of 4 bases from V and 4 bases from J, the junction contained 18 bases not matched to a gene. The CDR3 has 19 residues. The V gene's germline CDR1 is SGHKS and CDR2 YYEKEE (reference sequence). CDR3 in DNA: TGTGCCAGCAGCGGGGAGAGGTCTAGCGGGTTAAGAGGCACCGGGGAGCTGTTTTTT. Protein sequence: CASSGERSSGLRGTGELFF.

The chain carries TRBV14 and TRBJ1-2, with 8 positions matching TRBD1. CDR3 length: 17 residues. The V gene's germline CDR1 is SGHDN and CDR2 FVKESK. V was clipped by 4 bases and J by 2 bases; unmatched bases: 12. CDR3 loop: CASSLKGRGQGNYGYTF. CDR3 DNA sequence: TGTGCCAGCAGCCTCAAGGGACGCGGACAGGGCAACTATGGCTACACCTTC.

This clone occurred once. The chain links TRBV19 to TRBJ1-2, with a possible D match to TRBD1 (6 bases). Trimming took 1 base from V and 1 from J, leaving 10 bases between them. CDR3 length: 15 amino acids. CDR1 and CDR2 (germline): LNHDA, SQIVND (reference sequence). This CDR3 reads CASSIGGQNNYGYTF. As DNA, the CDR3 is TGTGCCAGTAGTATAGGCGGACAGAATAACTATGGCTACACCTTC.